This TCR beta chain came from a study of glioma-infiltrating T cells. Germline V gene data show CDR1 as MNHEY and CDR2 as SMNVEV (reference sequence). The CDR3 totals 14 residues. V lost 5 bases and J lost 4; bases outside the gene matches: 6. Amplification of TCR alpha and beta CDR3 regions from RNA used iRepertoire nested multiplex PCR. One entry per CDR3 protein results from TCRdb running MiXCR on the multiplex PCR reads. The sample shows approximately 190,000 distinct CDR3 sequences, approximately 30% of them seen only once. This clonotype has at least ten counts. This TCR came from a human donor with low-grade glioma or glioblastoma, undergoing nonglioma brain surgery, or in good health (not recorded which). The gene calls are TRBV27 and TRBJ2-7; 9 bases line up with TRBD1. The specimen was glioma tissue, nonneoplastic brain tissue, or PBMCs (not recorded which). The CDR3 bases are TGTGCCAGCAGTCAGGGGACAGGGTTTTACGAGCAGTACTTC. It is translated as CASSQGTGFYEQYF.